This TCR beta chain emerged from a study of cytomegalovirus exposure and HLA in healthy donors. This PCR relied on a set of 60 Vbeta primers and 13 Jbeta primers. Sequenced by immunoSEQ multiplex PCR; TCRdb stores in-frame clones only, minus some. Of about 160,000 clones listed, around 73% are singletons. At sampling all donors were nominally healthy, likely with unrecorded immune exposures. Study-wide results and limits: Analysis was carried out at a later point, and it linked a missense DCLRE1C variant to TCR beta V- and J-gene trimming. Later on, an analysis tied around 17,000 TCR beta sequences to HLA alleles at 0.05 false discovery rate. Researchers reported in a later analysis that common viral pathogens appeared linked to several top clusters.

This CDR3 has 15 residues. CDR1 is SGHRS, CDR2 YFSETQ, per germline. The V end lost 4 bases, the J end lost 0 bases, and 11 bases lay between the germline ends. Of note for this clone: Its antigen is not known.

The sequence was obtained from a male donor in good health and CMV-seronegative. V usage is TRBV5-1 and J usage is TRBJ2-1; a possible D gene is TRBD2 (6 bases). Sequencing was carried out using PBMCs. The CDR3 sequence: CASSADGSSYNEQFF. As DNA, the CDR3 is TGCGCCAGCAGCGCCGACGGGAGCTCCTACAATGAGCAGTTCTTC.